Sequencing of this T cell receptor beta chain was carried out in a study of cytomegalovirus exposure and HLA in healthy donors. As regards this clone: Its antigen is not known.

With 60 Vbeta and 13 Jbeta primers, the PCR was carried out. Measured with immunoSEQ multiplex PCR; TCRdb has only the in-frame clones, and not every one. The sample has about 140,000 clones, 80% seen once. Study-level points and caveats: Rare TCR sequences dominated, though some public TCRs recurred in many donors.

The material sequenced was PBMCs. The TCR was taken from a man between 45 and 60 years old in good health and CMV-seronegative.

The CDR3 nucleotides are TGTGCCAGCAGCGAACAGCCCTACGAGCAGTACTTC. Translating gives CASSEQPYEQYF. J is TRBJ2-7 and V is TRBV11-1, with unresolved D. The CDR3 loop spans 12 amino acids. Germline-derived CDR1 and CDR2 are SGHAT and FQDESV (reference sequence). Trimming removed 5 bases at V and 2 bases at J, with 7 bases between.